At least ten counts were recorded for the clone carrying this T cell receptor beta chain. Its antigen is still unknown. The CDR3 has 17 residues. V dropped 5 bases and J dropped 5; count of bases not matched to a gene: 11. Amplified regions were TCR beta CDR3 sequences from RNA transcripts. The HTBI primer set drove a first-round RT-PCR of the TCR CDR3. TCRdb itself ran the multiplex PCR reads through MiXCR, one entry per CDR3 protein. This table has about 460,000 distinct CDR3 sequences, approximately 23% appearing once. Uncontrolled infection, other autoimmune disease, pregnancy or lactation disqualified patients from enrolment. More than 9.5 ml fresh peripheral blood yielded the PBMCs. This record comes from a study of T cells in Graves' hyperthyroidism and ophthalmopathy. General observations from the study: Blood also carried most thyroid clonotypes expanded above 0.001. Prediction of ophthalmopathy progression came a median 6.5 months pre-onset.

The sequencing input was blood. V gene TRBV12-3 or TRBV12-4 combines with J gene TRBJ2-2; 10 nucleotides agree with TRBD2. This receptor was taken from a woman aged 70-85 years with Graves' ophthalmopathy. The CDR3 loop is CASSHYTGTSVTGELFF. The DNA of the CDR3 is TGTGCCAGCAGTCACTACACCGGGACTAGCGTAACCGGGGAGCTGTTTTTT.